These T cell receptor beta chains were read from a single sample in a study of response to subunit inactivated influenza vaccine. TCRdb re-analysed the RT-PCR reads in MiXCR, keeping a single row per CDR3 protein. The sample includes about 530,000 distinct CDR3 sequences, approximately 10% seen only once; the top ten take 10% to 13%. Source: PBMCs from blood, taken on the day of vaccination. Source of these receptors: a man between 50 and 59 years old who received an inactivated influenza vaccine. Each CDR3 is given without its conserved first and last residue. Size is omitted from some rows. Given values are once, few, many or a class for expanded clones.

V gene: TRBV6-1; J gene: TRBJ1-4; clone size: few; CDR3 protein: ASSGSVLEKLF
V gene: TRBV28; J gene: TRBJ1-4; clone size: -; CDR3 protein: ASSLVQLF
V gene: TRBV6-5; J gene: TRBJ1-6; clone size: few; CDR3 protein: ASSLLNADRGDSPLH
V gene: TRBV4-3; J gene: TRBJ2-3; clone size: -; CDR3 protein: ASSQDLGLAGGDTQY
V gene: TRBV6-2/TRBV6-3; J gene: TRBJ2-5; clone size: -; CDR3 protein: ASSYPRDRKETQY
V gene: TRBV20-1; J gene: TRBJ2-7; clone size: -; CDR3 protein: SALRTGSLGEQY
V gene: TRBV5-1; J gene: TRBJ2-1; clone size: many; CDR3 protein: ASSLSTSGGGQEQF
V gene: TRBV10-3; J gene: TRBJ1-6; clone size: -; CDR3 protein: AISEEGWYNSPLH
V gene: TRBV5-1; J gene: TRBJ2-2; clone size: many; CDR3 protein: ASSLSNRGQNGELF
V gene: TRBV27; J gene: TRBJ2-1; clone size: many; CDR3 protein: ASSLPGTSGMSSNEQF
V gene: TRBV11-2; J gene: TRBJ2-1; clone size: few; CDR3 protein: ASSQKRLAEDNEQF
V gene: TRBV5-4; J gene: TRBJ1-2; clone size: -; CDR3 protein: ASSSPTGSYGYT
V gene: TRBV5-1; J gene: TRBJ2-1; clone size: many; CDR3 protein: ASSDSGNEQF
V gene: TRBV5-6; J gene: TRBJ2-5; clone size: -; CDR3 protein: ASSSLGTSVQETQY
V gene: TRBV6-2/TRBV6-3; J gene: TRBJ1-5; clone size: -; CDR3 protein: ASSYVARGNQPQH
V gene: TRBV12-3/TRBV12-4; J gene: TRBJ2-2; clone size: few; CDR3 protein: ASSPTRAGTGELF
V gene: TRBV7-6; J gene: TRBJ2-5; clone size: -; CDR3 protein: ASSLVLGETQY
V gene: TRBV6-2/TRBV6-3; J gene: TRBJ2-3; clone size: few; CDR3 protein: ASNRDRSTDTQY
V gene: TRBV12-3/TRBV12-4; J gene: TRBJ2-7; clone size: many; CDR3 protein: ASSWNRPPYEQY
V gene: TRBV27; J gene: TRBJ1-2; clone size: few; CDR3 protein: ASSFLTGTGGSYGYT
V gene: TRBV5-1; J gene: TRBJ1-1; clone size: many; CDR3 protein: ASSSQGRNTEAF
V gene: TRBV10-3; J gene: TRBJ1-1; clone size: few; CDR3 protein: AIKWTGETEAF
V gene: TRBV5-6; J gene: TRBJ1-3; clone size: few; CDR3 protein: ASSPEGQSGNTIY
V gene: TRBV28; J gene: TRBJ2-1; clone size: once; CDR3 protein: ASSVIVGQVLYNEQF
V gene: TRBV5-1; J gene: TRBJ1-2; clone size: many; CDR3 protein: ASSPGDRNYGYT
V gene: TRBV11-2; J gene: TRBJ2-3; clone size: -; CDR3 protein: ASSLWAGTRTDTQY
V gene: TRBV7-8; J gene: TRBJ2-3; clone size: once; CDR3 protein: ASTKNRDRVFSDTQY
V gene: TRBV29-1; J gene: TRBJ2-1; clone size: -; CDR3 protein: SVPLTSYNEQF
V gene: TRBV9; J gene: TRBJ2-1; clone size: few; CDR3 protein: ASSVATGGLPDNEQF
V gene: TRBV7-9; J gene: TRBJ1-4; clone size: -; CDR3 protein: ASSPPGYEKLF
V gene: TRBV28; J gene: TRBJ2-7; clone size: many; CDR3 protein: ASSLFGNDGSYEQY
V gene: TRBV12-3/TRBV12-4; J gene: TRBJ2-1; clone size: few; CDR3 protein: ASSLGTSGRGYNEQF
V gene: TRBV12-3/TRBV12-4; J gene: TRBJ2-3; clone size: many; CDR3 protein: ASSISTSSDTQY
V gene: TRBV29-1; J gene: TRBJ2-1; clone size: -; CDR3 protein: SVYSRGVGSYNEQF
V gene: TRBV20-1; J gene: TRBJ1-6; clone size: few; CDR3 protein: SARLDGLGRSAPLH
V gene: TRBV15; J gene: TRBJ1-1; clone size: few; CDR3 protein: ATSRDFGQII
V gene: TRBV7-2; J gene: TRBJ2-3; clone size: -; CDR3 protein: ASSEREASTDTQY
V gene: TRBV7-2; J gene: TRBJ2-4; clone size: -; CDR3 protein: ASSLEGSSRDIQY
V gene: TRBV18; J gene: TRBJ1-3; clone size: few; CDR3 protein: ASSRGHDSGNTIY
V gene: TRBV5-1; J gene: TRBJ2-1; clone size: many; CDR3 protein: ASSLMDPPSAYNEQF
V gene: TRBV15; J gene: TRBJ2-3; clone size: -; CDR3 protein: ATNSGGSLGTQY
V gene: TRBV6-2/TRBV6-3; J gene: TRBJ2-4; clone size: many; CDR3 protein: ASSYSKGRLPKNIQY
V gene: TRBV5-1; J gene: TRBJ2-5; clone size: few; CDR3 protein: ASSFSAAKETQY
V gene: TRBV4-1; J gene: TRBJ2-3; clone size: many; CDR3 protein: ASSPTGKPSTDTQY
V gene: TRBV3-1; J gene: TRBJ2-1; clone size: -; CDR3 protein: ASSQGLTSGINEQF
V gene: TRBV7-9; J gene: TRBJ1-1; clone size: -; CDR3 protein: ASTSVGQSESF
V gene: TRBV12-3/TRBV12-4; J gene: TRBJ2-3; clone size: -; CDR3 protein: ASSLALRGLAGVGTQY
V gene: TRBV12-3/TRBV12-4; J gene: TRBJ2-2; clone size: -; CDR3 protein: ASSLRTMTGELF
V gene: TRBV6-2/TRBV6-3; J gene: TRBJ2-7; clone size: -; CDR3 protein: ASSRLPTGAYEQY